A single sample gave rise to the 13 T cell receptor beta chains below, sequenced in a study of follicular helper T cells after annual influenza vaccination. Some clones are missing from TCRdb's copy, which holds only in-frame ones; the method was immunoSEQ multiplex PCR. The sample records 8,500 to 9,000 clones, about 83% being singletons. The time point denotes: 2013-2014 season, 7 days after vaccination. The sample was CXCR5+ CD38- circulating T follicular helper cells from blood, taken 7 days after influenza vaccination. Subset here: circulating Tfh, non-naive CD4+CXCR5+PD-1+ (ICOS+CD38+ or ICOS-CD38-). The receptors were sampled from an adult who received the influenza vaccine.

The rearrangement links TRBV29-1 to TRBJ1-3, with D tentatively TRBD1 (6 bases). Germline CDR1 and CDR2: SQVTM and ANQGSEA. The CDR3 spans 14 residues. V gave up 5 bases and J gave up 2 bases, with 13 bases separating them. CDR3 nucleotides: TGCAGCGTTCTGGGGGAGGGGGCTGGAAACACCATATATTTT. It specifies CSVLGEGAGNTIYF.

V is TRBV7-2 and J is TRBJ1-5, with TRBD1 identical over 7 bases. The CDR3 loop spans 16 amino acids. Germline V CDR1 and CDR2: SGHTA, FQGNSA. With 5 bases clipped from V and 8 bases from J, the junction kept 15 bases outside the gene matches. CDR3 nucleotides: TGTGCCAGCAGCCGCTTTGGAGGGGGCGGGTCTGAGCCCCAGCATTTT. It encodes CASSRFGGGGSEPQHF.

The chain joins TRBV14 to TRBJ2-5; possibly TRBD2 for D (5 bases). CDR1 and CDR2 (germline): SGHDN, FVKESK. This CDR3 contains 16 residues. The V end lost 3 bases, the J end lost 5 bases, and 19 bases lay between the germline ends. For the CDR3, the DNA is TGTGCCAGCAGCCAGCTAACCGGGAACCCCAAGGAGACCCAGTACTTC. It translates to CASSQLTGNPKETQYF. The whole variable domain, remainder taken from reference TRBV14 and TRBJ2-5, is EAGVTQFPSHSVIEKGQTVTLRCDPISGHDNLYWYRRVMGKEIKFLLHFVKESKQDESGMPNNRFLAERTGGTYSTLKVQPAELEDSGVYFCASSQLTGNPKETQYFGPGTRLLVL.

This chain uses TRBV6-6 with TRBJ1-6; 9 bases line up with TRBD1. The ends lost 2 bases at V and 11 bases at J; junction bases unmatched: 7. The CDR3 covers 15 residues. CDR1 and CDR2 (germline): MNHNY, SVGAGI (reference sequence). This CDR3 reads CASSYAGQGNTPLHF. CDR3 DNA sequence: TGTGCCAGCAGTTACGCGGGACAGGGTAACACACCCCTCCACTTT.

This rearrangement joins TRBV9 to TRBJ1-5; D ambiguous. From germline, CDR1 is SGDLS and CDR2 YYNGEE. The V end lost 0 bases, the J end lost 5 bases, and 6 bases lay between the germline ends. This CDR3 has 13 residues. The CDR3 protein is CASSVGPHQPQHF. For the CDR3, the DNA is TGTGCCAGCAGCGTAGGTCCCCATCAGCCCCAGCATTTT.

The chain has TRBV5-4 and TRBJ1-4, with D possibly matching TRBD1 (6 bases). Trimming pared 2 bases from V and 6 bases from J, leaving 11 bases between. The germline V gene has CDR1 SGHNT and CDR2 YYREEE (reference sequence). The CDR3 is 14 residues long. The CDR3, as DNA: TGTGCCAGCAGCTTCGCCGGGACATATGAAAAACTGTTTTTT. It translates to CASSFAGTYEKLFF.

There are a few counts of this clone. The CDR3 DNA follows: TGTGCCAGCAGCTTAGACGGGTATTCACCCCTCCACTTT. As protein: CASSLDGYSPLHF. The gene calls are TRBV11-2 and TRBJ1-6, with D hard to call. This CDR3 contains 13 residues. Germline lookup yields CDR1 SGHAT and CDR2 FQNNGV. Deletions cut 0 bases from V and 8 bases from J, with 5 bases between. The whole variable domain, filled in from reference TRBV11-2 and TRBJ1-6, reads EAGVAQSPRYKIIEKRQSVAFWCNPISGHATLYWYQQILGQGPKLLIQFQNNGVVDDSQLPKDRFSAERLKGVDSTLKIQPAKLEDSAVYLCASSLDGYSPLHFGNGTRLTVT.

The chain carries TRBV9 and TRBJ2-1; D is unclear. The V end was cut by 0 bases, the J end by 0 bases, with 10 bases between. Germline lookup yields CDR1 SGDLS and CDR2 YYNGEE. This CDR3 has 16 amino acids. DNA of the CDR3: TGTGCCAGCAGCGTAGCACTCCAGAGCTCCTACAATGAGCAGTTCTTC. Translated: CASSVALQSSYNEQFF.

This clone showed up just once. The J gene is TRBJ1-4, the V gene TRBV9; 8 nucleotides match TRBD1. Per germline, CDR1 SGDLS and CDR2 YYNGEE. The length of the CDR3 is 15 residues. Trimming removed 3 bases from V and 3 bases from J; junction bases left unmatched: 4. CDR3 protein: CASSATQGANEKLFF. DNA for the CDR3: TGTGCCAGCAGCGCGACACAGGGGGCTAATGAAAAACTGTTTTTT.

The chain carries TRBV11-1 and TRBJ1-1; the D is unclear. Germline-derived CDR1 and CDR2 are SGHAT and FQDESV (reference sequence). Between the trimmed V and J ends, which lost 3 bases and 0 bases, there was a span of 8 bases. This CDR3 spans 14 amino acids. Here the CDR3 DNA reads TGTGCCAGCAGCTTGCACCGAATGAACACTGAAGCTTTCTTT. This gives the protein CASSLHRMNTEAFF.

This chain links TRBV29-1 with TRBJ2-1; no definite D call. V lost 5 bases to trimming and J lost 0 bases, with 8 bases between them. The germline CDR1 and CDR2 sequences are SQVTM and ANQGSEA. This CDR3 has 13 amino acids. The CDR3 is CSVSSTSYNEQFF. The CDR3 region has the DNA TGCAGCGTTTCCTCGACCTCCTACAATGAGCAGTTCTTC.

This chain links TRBV30 with TRBJ2-1, with TRBD1 matching over 7 bases. After removal of 0 bases from V and 5 bases from J, the junction contained 7 bases not matched to a gene. In germline, CDR1 is GTSNPN, CDR2 SVGIG (reference sequence). CDR3 length: 15 residues. The CDR3 region has the DNA TGTGCCTGGAGTGTAACCCAGGGGGTCAACAATGAGCAGTTCTTC. This sequence encodes CAWSVTQGVNNEQFF. Based on the CDR3 plus reference TRBV30 and TRBJ2-1, the full variable domain is SQTIHQWPATLVQPVGSPLSLECTVEGTSNPNLYWYRQAAGRGLQLLFYSVGIGQISSEVPQNLSASRPQDRQFILSSKKLLLSDSGFYLCAWSVTQGVNNEQFFGPGTRLTVL.

V is TRBV6-1 and J is TRBJ2-7; 10 bases map to TRBD2. V lost 0 bases, J lost 3 bases, and 5 bases stayed unmatched. The CDR3 spans 16 residues. Germline assignment: CDR1 MNHNS and CDR2 SASEGT. The CDR3 region has the DNA TGTGCCAGCAGTGAAGCGGTCGGACTAGCGGACTACGAGCAGTACTTC. Its protein is CASSEAVGLADYEQYF.